A single T cell receptor beta chain is shown here with its context. An immunoSEQ assay, version v3.0, was performed at survey level. Sequencing aimed to cover about 40,000-55,000 T-cell genomes per sample. Sequenced by immunoSEQ multiplex PCR; TCRdb stores in-frame clones only, minus some. In the table there are 13,000 or so clones, around 82% of which are singletons. Donors each had at least one pre-ART PBMC sample and at least two post-ART ones. Germline V gene data show CDR1 as MNHEY and CDR2 as SMNVEV (reference sequence). Trimming pared 3 bases from V and 7 bases from J, leaving 10 bases between. There are 13 residues in the CDR3. The record originates from a study of long-term antiretroviral therapy in people with HIV.

The sequence derives from a woman under 30 with HIV. Here the sequenced sample was unsorted PBMCs, taken 1.3 years after starting antiretroviral therapy. The chain carries TRBV27 and TRBJ1-5; no firm D call. The DNA of the CDR3 is TGTGCCAGCAGTTTCTCCAAACTACAGCCCCAGCATTTT. Residues: CASSFSKLQPQHF.